This is a list of T cell receptor beta chains from one sample in a study of T-cell reconstitution after alpha-beta-depleted transplantation in children. A single record per CDR3 protein comes from TCRdb applying MiXCR to the PCR reads. In the table there are approximately 270,000 distinct CDR3 sequences, more than 20% of which are singletons. The input for sequencing was PBMCs, mostly from graft donor cells, taken 360 days after TCRalphabeta/CD19-depleted stem cell transplant. The receptor set was obtained from a female patient between 2 and 10 years old who had a stem cell transplant for congenital amegakaryocytic thrombocytopenia, so the T cells may come from the graft donor. CDR3s include the opening cysteine and the closing phenylalanine or tryptophan. The D gene is left open where the match is weak. Size values are once, few and many counts, or a class for expanded clones, and some rows have none.

>TRBV20-1|TRBJ1-5|NA|NA
CSARTGPETYQPQHF
TGCAGTGCGAGAACCGGACCGGAGACTTATCAGCCCCAGCATTTT
>TRBV24-1|TRBJ2-1|NA|few
CATSDLPYLSKGNEQFF
TGTGCCACCAGTGATTTGCCGTACCTCTCCAAAGGGAATGAGCAGTTCTTC
>TRBV4-3|TRBJ1-2|TRBD1|few
CASSQEGQWIDGYTF
TGCGCCAGCAGCCAAGAGGGACAGTGGATCGATGGCTACACCTTC
>TRBV3-1|TRBJ2-2|TRBD1|once
CATSQDFRTGGAGELFF
TGTGCCACCAGCCAAGATTTTAGGACAGGGGGGGCCGGGGAGCTGTTTTTT
>TRBV9|TRBJ1-1|NA|many
CASSVGAGTEAFF
TGTGCCAGCAGCGTAGGGGCTGGGACTGAAGCTTTCTTT
>TRBV10-3|TRBJ1-2|TRBD1|NA
CAISEGGNYGYTF
TGTGCCATCAGTGAAGGGGGCAACTATGGCTACACCTTC
>TRBV29-1|TRBJ2-7|TRBD2|few
CSVEQVSSGSYEQYF
TGCAGCGTTGAACAGGTGTCTAGCGGGAGTTACGAGCAGTACTTC
>TRBV24-1|TRBJ2-1|NA|few
CATSDLGPNYNEQFF
TGTGCCACCAGTGATTTGGGGCCTAACTACAATGAGCAGTTCTTC
>TRBV7-8|TRBJ1-1|TRBD1|NA
CASSQLTGANTEVFF
TGTGCCAGCAGCCAGCTGACAGGGGCGAACACTGAAGTTTTCTTT
>TRBV6-5|TRBJ2-5|NA|many
CASSYSRDSLISETQYF
TGTGCCAGCAGTTACTCCCGTGATAGTCTTATTTCGGAGACCCAGTACTTC
>TRBV7-2|TRBJ2-7|NA|few
CASRQQSSHVYEQYF
TGTGCCAGCAGACAGCAATCTAGCCATGTCTACGAGCAGTACTTC
>TRBV7-9|TRBJ2-7|TRBD2|few
CASSLGGLGAYEQYF
TGTGCCAGCAGCTTGGGGGGGTTAGGGGCCTACGAGCAGTACTTC
>TRBV3-1|TRBJ2-7|NA|few
CASSRQADLLSYEQYF
TGTGCCAGCAGCCGACAGGCCGACCTACTCTCCTACGAGCAGTACTTC
>TRBV6-5|TRBJ2-7|NA|NA
CASSYSSPGRRGGYEQYF
TGTGCCAGCAGTTACTCGAGTCCAGGGCGCCGGGGTGGCTACGAGCAGTACTTC
>TRBV4-1|TRBJ2-3|TRBD2|few
CASSQLADSTDTQYF
TGCGCCAGCAGCCAACTAGCGGATAGCACAGATACGCAGTATTTT
>TRBV6-1|TRBJ2-1|NA|NA
CASKLSVSIYNEQFF
TGTGCCAGCAAACTATCTGTCTCCATCTACAATGAGCAGTTCTTC
>TRBV12-3/TRBV12-4|TRBJ2-3|NA|few
CASSLAVFGTQYF
TGTGCCAGCAGTTTAGCGGTCTTTGGGACGCAGTATTTT
>TRBV12-3/TRBV12-4|TRBJ2-6|NA|NA
CASSLRGANVLTF
TGTGCCAGCAGCCTCCGGGGGGCCAACGTCCTGACTTTC
>TRBV5-6|TRBJ2-7|NA|few
CASSRASYEQYF
TGTGCCAGCAGCAGGGCTTCCTACGAGCAGTACTTC
>TRBV5-1|TRBJ2-2|TRBD1|many
CASISGTANTGELFF
TGCGCCAGCATTTCCGGGACAGCTAACACCGGGGAGCTGTTTTTT
>TRBV2|TRBJ2-7|NA|NA
CASSAALKWKYF
TGTGCCAGCAGCGCAGCACTGAAATGGAAGTACTTC
>TRBV5-1|TRBJ2-7|NA|many
CASSLSSHEQYF
TGCGCCAGCAGCTTGTCCAGCCACGAGCAGTACTTC
>TRBV7-2|TRBJ2-7|TRBD2|many
CASGVAGGTYEQYF
TGTGCCAGCGGGGTAGCGGGAGGGACCTACGAGCAGTACTTC
>TRBV5-4|TRBJ2-7|NA|NA
CASSLLRDRYYEQYF
TGTGCCAGCAGCTTGCTCCGGGACCGATACTACGAGCAGTACTTC